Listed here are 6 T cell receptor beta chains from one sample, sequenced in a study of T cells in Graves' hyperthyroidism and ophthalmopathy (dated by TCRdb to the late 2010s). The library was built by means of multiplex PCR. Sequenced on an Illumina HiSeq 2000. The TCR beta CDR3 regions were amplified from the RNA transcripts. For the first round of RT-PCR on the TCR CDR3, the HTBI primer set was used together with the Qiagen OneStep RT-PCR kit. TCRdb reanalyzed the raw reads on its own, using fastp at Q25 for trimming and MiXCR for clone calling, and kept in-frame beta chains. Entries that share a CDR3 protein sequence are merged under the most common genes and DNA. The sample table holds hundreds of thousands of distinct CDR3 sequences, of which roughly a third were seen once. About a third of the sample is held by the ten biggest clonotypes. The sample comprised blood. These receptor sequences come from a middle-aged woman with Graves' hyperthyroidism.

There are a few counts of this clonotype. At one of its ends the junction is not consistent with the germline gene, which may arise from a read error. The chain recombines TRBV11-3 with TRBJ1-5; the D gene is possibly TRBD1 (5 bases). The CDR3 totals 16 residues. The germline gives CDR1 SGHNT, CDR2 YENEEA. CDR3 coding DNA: TGCGCCAGCAGTGACTCGGGACCCAATAGCAATCAGCCCCAGCATTTT. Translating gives CASSDSGPNSNQPQHF.

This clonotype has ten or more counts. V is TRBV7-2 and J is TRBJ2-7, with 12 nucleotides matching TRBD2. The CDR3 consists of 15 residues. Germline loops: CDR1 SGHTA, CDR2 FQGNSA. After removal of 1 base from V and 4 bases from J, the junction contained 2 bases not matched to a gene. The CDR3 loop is CASSLVTSGRYEQYF. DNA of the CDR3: TGTGCCAGCAGCTTAGTAACTAGCGGGAGGTACGAGCAGTACTTC.

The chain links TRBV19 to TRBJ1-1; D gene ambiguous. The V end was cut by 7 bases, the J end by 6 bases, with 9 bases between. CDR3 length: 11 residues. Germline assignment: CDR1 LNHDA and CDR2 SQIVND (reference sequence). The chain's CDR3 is CASTRMAEAFF. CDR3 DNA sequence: TGTGCCAGTACCCGGATGGCTGAAGCTTTCTTT.

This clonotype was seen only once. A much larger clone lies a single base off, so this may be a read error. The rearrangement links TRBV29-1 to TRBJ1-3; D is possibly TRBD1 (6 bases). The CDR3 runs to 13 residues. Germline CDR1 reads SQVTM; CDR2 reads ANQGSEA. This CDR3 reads CSVVQGRGNTVYF. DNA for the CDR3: TGCAGCGTCGTGCAGGGGAGGGGAAACACCGTATATTTT.

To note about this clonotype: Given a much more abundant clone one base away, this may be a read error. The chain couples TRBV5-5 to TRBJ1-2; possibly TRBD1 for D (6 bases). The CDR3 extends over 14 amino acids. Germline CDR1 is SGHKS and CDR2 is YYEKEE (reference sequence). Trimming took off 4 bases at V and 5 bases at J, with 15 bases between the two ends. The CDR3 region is CASSRRDMEYGYTF. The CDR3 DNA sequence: TGTGCCAGCAGCCGCCGGGACATGGAATATGGCTACACCTTC.

CDR3 sequence reads: CASSQDYMEGYEQYF. The CDR3 DNA is TGTGCCAGCAGCCAAGACTACATGGAGGGGTACGAGCAGTACTTC. This chain uses TRBV3-1 with TRBJ2-7, with a tentative D call TRBD2 (6 bases). The CDR3 has 15 residues. The germline V and J ends were trimmed by 0 bases and 4 bases, with 13 bases remaining between them. The V gene's germline CDR1 is LGHDT and CDR2 YNNKEL (reference sequence).